This entry lists 20 T cell receptor beta chains sequenced from one sample in a study of metastatic and nonmetastatic thyroid tumors. No patient received treatment before thyroid surgery. Via MiXCR, TCRdb re-called the PCR reads. The table lists tens of thousands of clones, more than 15% of them singletons. The specimen sequenced was blood. The receptors derive from a female donor with papillary thyroid cancer or a benign thyroid nodule (not recorded which). Some clones in this sample may be carry-over from other donors' samples.

This clone came up many times. The CDR3 sequence: CASSNQGHVDGYTF. The DNA for the CDR3 is TGTGCCAGCAGCAACCAGGGACACGTCGATGGCTACACCTTC. The V gene is TRBV28, the J gene TRBJ1-2; perhaps TRBD1 as D (6 bases). This CDR3 has 14 amino acids. Germline V lookup: CDR1 MDHEN, CDR2 SYDVKM. Trimming took off 6 bases at V and 6 bases at J, with 17 bases between the two ends.

This clone was seen at least ten times. CDR3 region: CASRYTTGDAFF. CDR3 in DNA: TGTGCCAGCAGATATACGACAGGGGACGCTTTCTTT. V is TRBV2 and J is TRBJ1-1, with 8 bases that match TRBD1. With 6 bases clipped from V and 11 bases from J, the junction kept 8 bases outside the gene matches. CDR3 size: 12 residues. Germline V CDR1 and CDR2: SNHLY, FYNNEI.

This clone was recorded a few times. CDR3 amino acids: CASSLQSTDTQYF. The DNA for the CDR3 is TGTGCCAGCAGTCTTCAAAGCACAGATACGCAGTATTTT. This sequence joins TRBV27 and TRBJ2-3; D remains unclear. The CDR3 sequence is 13 residues long. Germline CDR1 reads MNHEY; CDR2 reads SMNVEV (reference sequence). V was shortened by 5 bases and J by 0 bases, with 6 bases between the two germline ends.

The table lists this clone with many counts. The rearrangement joins TRBV5-1 to TRBJ1-1, with D unresolved. V was trimmed by 4 bases and J by 1 base, leaving 11 bases between them. The CDR3 is made up of 14 amino acids. The germline V gene encodes CDR1 SGHRS and CDR2 YFSETQ. The CDR3 bases are TGCGCCAGCAGCCGGGGAGGGCAGAACACTGAAGCTTTCTTT. Protein product: CASSRGGQNTEAFF.

Notes on this clone: An end of the junction differs from the germline gene, which may be a read error. V usage is TRBV7-9 and J usage is TRBJ1-5, with unresolved D. Germline CDR1 is SEHNR and CDR2 is FQNEAQ (reference sequence). This CDR3 has 13 amino acids. DNA for the CDR3: TGTGCCAGCAGCTTAGAGACGGGTCAGACCCAGAATTTT. Protein: CASSLETGQTQNF.

The table lists this clone with many counts. The J gene is TRBJ2-6, the V gene TRBV4-1; weak D call: TRBD1 (5 bases). Germline CDR1 and CDR2: MGHRA and YSYEKL. The CDR3 runs to 15 residues. Trimming removed 3 bases from V and 4 bases from J, with 10 bases in between. Here the CDR3 reads CASSQGPRGANVLTF. As DNA, the CDR3 is TGCGCCAGCAGCCAGGGGCCACGAGGGGCCAACGTCCTGACTTTC.

This clone was counted many times. The chain uses TRBV28 and TRBJ1-2; no firm D call. The CDR3 is made up of 11 amino acids. The V gene's germline CDR1 is MDHEN and CDR2 SYDVKM. The ends were cut back, 8 bases at V and 5 bases at J, with 9 bases in the middle. This CDR3 is CASRREYGYTF. The CDR3 DNA follows: TGTGCCAGCCGACGAGAGTATGGCTACACCTTC.

This clone was counted at least ten times. This chain connects TRBV11-3 to TRBJ2-5, with TRBD1 matching over 11 bases. Germline V gene data show CDR1 as SGHNT and CDR2 as YENEEA. CDR3 length: 15 residues. Trimming at V came to 5 bases and at J to 4 bases, leaving 6 bases not matched to a gene. CDR3 amino acids: CASSPRGQGGETQYF. The CDR3 DNA reads TGTGCCAGCAGCCCCCGGGGACAGGGGGGAGAGACCCAGTACTTC.

This clone came up many times. V and J are TRBV28 and TRBJ1-1; D not resolved. V lost 4 bases and J lost 4, with 10 bases in between. Germline lookup yields CDR1 MDHEN and CDR2 SYDVKM. The CDR3 is 13 amino acids. The CDR3 loop is CASSSLVGTEAFF. The CDR3 DNA sequence: TGTGCCAGCAGTTCCTTGGTGGGCACTGAAGCTTTCTTT.

The chain has TRBV3-1 and TRBJ1-5; D uncertain. This CDR3 has 12 residues. Trimming took off 1 base at V and 5 bases at J, with 3 bases between the two ends. Germline loops: CDR1 LGHDT, CDR2 YNNKEL (reference sequence). The CDR3: CASSQGDQPQHF. For the CDR3, the DNA is TGTGCCAGCAGCCAAGGGGATCAGCCCCAGCATTTT.

The CDR3 sequence: CASSIALYGGQGNGSNQPQHF. DNA for the CDR3: TGTGCCAGTAGTATAGCCCTATACGGGGGACAGGGGAACGGGAGCAATCAGCCCCAGCATTTT. The rearrangement uses TRBV19 and TRBJ1-5; 10 nucleotides match TRBD1. CDR3 length: 21 residues. Germline V gene sequence: CDR1 LNHDA, CDR2 SQIVND (reference sequence). V was clipped by 1 base and J by 1 base; unmatched bases: 16.

This clone was found many times. The chain links TRBV19 to TRBJ2-1, with D maybe TRBD1 (5 bases). This CDR3 is built from 12 residues. The V and J ends lost 5 bases and 6 bases respectively, with 8 bases between them. CDR1 is LNHDA and CDR2 is SQIVND in the germline V gene (reference sequence). CDR3 coding DNA: TGTGCCAGTAGTCGACAGAGCAATGAGCAGTTCTTC. It encodes CASSRQSNEQFF. The full variable domain, with the rest looked up from reference TRBV19 and TRBJ2-1, is DGGITQSPKYLFRKEGQNVTLSCEQNLNHDAMYWYRQDPGQGLRLIYYSQIVNDFQKGDIAEGYSVSREKKESFPLTVTSAQKNPTAFYLCASSRQSNEQFFGPGTRLTVL.

In this sample, this clone turned up once. The gene calls are TRBV13 and TRBJ2-3, with TRBD2 identical over 11 bases. CDR1 PRHDT and CDR2 FYEKMQ come from the germline V gene (reference sequence). The CDR3 totals 18 residues. V trimming: 4 bases; J trimming: 0 bases; junction bases outside the gene matches: 9. The DNA of the CDR3 is TGTGCCAGCAGCTCTTCTAGCGGGGGGCCGGAAAGCACAGATACGCAGTATTTT. It encodes CASSSSSGGPESTDTQYF.

This clone has a count of ten or more. V is TRBV6-1 and J is TRBJ1-2; the D is unclear. Looked up from germline, CDR1 is MNHNS and CDR2 is SASEGT. CDR3 length equals 12 residues. V gave up 5 bases and J gave up 3 bases, with 7 bases separating them. For the CDR3, the DNA is TGTGCCAGCAGTAGCGGTGACTATGGCTACACCTTC. Encoded protein: CASSSGDYGYTF.

This clone was counted ten times or more. The chain recombines TRBV9 with TRBJ1-5; 8 bases match TRBD1. The CDR3 has 17 residues. Trimming at V came to 3 bases and at J to 0 bases, leaving 8 bases not matched to a gene. The germline V gene encodes CDR1 SGDLS and CDR2 YYNGEE. DNA for the CDR3: TGTGCCAGCAGCGCTGGGACAGGAGATTATAGCAATCAGCCCCAGCATTTT. Its protein product is CASSAGTGDYSNQPQHF.

The sample holds many counts of this clone. This chain links TRBV6-2 or TRBV6-3 with TRBJ2-2; TRBD1 might be the D (6 bases). Trimming shortened V by 7 bases and J by 7 bases, and 13 bases separated the two germline ends. Looked up from germline, CDR1 is MNHEY and CDR2 is SVGEGT. The CDR3 runs to 13 residues. CDR3 in amino acids: CASTRTGFGELFF. The CDR3 nucleotides are TGTGCCAGCACCCGCACAGGGTTCGGGGAGCTGTTTTTT.

This clone was counted ten times or more. This sequence may be a read error, since a much larger clone differs from it by one base. V usage is TRBV20-1 and J usage is TRBJ1-6; D is perhaps TRBD1 (5 bases). The CDR3 is made up of 15 amino acids. From germline, CDR1 is DFQATT and CDR2 SNEGSKA (reference sequence). V was cut by 4 bases and J by 11 bases, with 21 bases left in between. The chain's CDR3 is CSANVAGAANPPLHF. CDR3 coding DNA: TGCAGTGCTAACGTCGCCGGGGCTGCGAATCCACCCCTCCACTTT.

This clone was observed many times. The chain combines TRBV11-1 with TRBJ1-1; TRBD1 matches at 7 bases. Trimming cost V 7 bases and J 6 bases; bases outside gene matches: 17. The germline V gene has CDR1 SGHAT and CDR2 FQDESV (reference sequence). This CDR3 spans 16 amino acids. The CDR3 region has the DNA TGTGCCAGCACCCCTTCCGGGACAGCCCGAATGGCTGAAGCTTTCTTT. Translated, it gives CASTPSGTARMAEAFF.

This clone has at least ten counts. This chain connects TRBV5-6 to TRBJ1-2; maybe TRBD1 (5 bases). In germline, CDR1 is SGHDT, CDR2 YYEEEE. The CDR3 sequence is 12 residues long. V lost 7 bases and J 5 bases, leaving 12 bases between the germline ends. The CDR3 DNA is TGTGCCAGCCGAGGGGTAGGGTATGGCTACACCTTC. This encodes CASRGVGYGYTF.

There are many counts of this clone. CDR3 loop: CASSPGQLANTGELFF. The CDR3 DNA sequence: TGTGCCAGCAGCCCGGGACAGCTGGCGAACACCGGGGAGCTGTTTTTT. J is TRBJ2-2 and V is TRBV11-2, with 7 positions matching TRBD1. After removal of 5 bases from V and 0 bases from J, the junction contained 6 bases not matched to a gene. Germline CDR1 and CDR2: SGHAT and FQNNGV. This CDR3 contains 16 residues.